These 21 T cell receptor beta chains came from one sample sequenced in a study of cytomegalovirus exposure and HLA in healthy donors. PCR was performed using 60 Vbeta and 13 Jbeta primers. Profiled with immunoSEQ multiplex PCR; TCRdb holds only in-frame clones, not every one. In the table there are 150,000 or so clones, more than 70% of which are singletons. Material: PBMCs. Every receptor here comes from a woman aged 50 to 60 in good health and CMV-seropositive.

This chain connects TRBV30 to TRBJ1-5; a possible D gene is TRBD1 (6 bases). The V end was cut by 3 bases, the J end by 3 bases, with 12 bases between. Germline lookup yields CDR1 GTSNPN and CDR2 SVGIG (reference sequence). The CDR3 spans 14 residues. CDR3 sequence: CAWRKTGSNQPQHF. CDR3 nucleotides: TGTGCCTGGAGGAAAACAGGGTCCAATCAGCCCCAGCATTTT.

The gene calls are TRBV5-1 and TRBJ2-3; 11 bases align to TRBD2. The CDR3 runs to 16 residues. The V segment lost 0 bases and the J segment 1 base; nucleotides outside the gene matches: 1. Per the germline V gene, CDR1 is SGHRS and CDR2 is YFSETQ. CDR3 loop: CASSLELAGGTDTQYF. Written as DNA, the CDR3 is TGCGCCAGCAGCTTGGAACTAGCGGGAGGCACAGATACGCAGTATTTT.

By proportion, this clone is medium-sized (0.01 to 0.1%). V and J are TRBV4-3 and TRBJ1-4; maybe TRBD1 (5 bases). The CDR3 is made up of 13 amino acids. The V and J ends lost 0 bases and 8 bases respectively, with 7 bases between them. The germline V gene encodes CDR1 LGHNA and CDR2 YSLEER. This chain's CDR3 is CASSQEGGEKLFF. The CDR3, as DNA: TGCGCCAGCAGCCAAGAGGGGGGAGAAAAACTGTTTTTT.

The chain joins TRBV28 to TRBJ2-7, with D unresolved. The CDR3 loop spans 13 amino acids. V dropped 8 bases and J dropped 2 bases, with 13 bases sitting between them. Germline V gives CDR1 MDHEN, CDR2 SYDVKM. The chain's CDR3 is CASGVQATYEQYF. In DNA, the CDR3 is TGTGCCAGCGGTGTGCAGGCGACCTACGAGCAGTACTTC.

The chain recombines TRBV11-3 with TRBJ2-1; 7 bases align to TRBD1. With 5 bases clipped from V and 8 bases from J, the junction kept 9 bases outside the gene matches. The CDR3 runs 14 residues. Germline V gene sequence: CDR1 SGHNT, CDR2 YENEEA. Here the CDR3 DNA reads TGTGCCAGCAGCGCACATAAACAGGGGTATGAGCAGTTCTTC. Amino acid sequence: CASSAHKQGYEQFF.

The genes are TRBV4-3 and TRBJ2-7; 10 bases fit TRBD1. The CDR3 length is 16 residues. Germline V lookup: CDR1 LGHNA, CDR2 YSLEER. After removal of 0 bases from V and 4 bases from J, the junction contained 6 bases not matched to a gene. The CDR3 region is CASSQEWTGGAYEQYF. CDR3 nucleotides: TGCGCCAGCAGCCAAGAGTGGACAGGGGGGGCTTACGAGCAGTACTTC.

The V call is TRBV6-5, the J call TRBJ2-7; D is perhaps TRBD2 (6 bases). CDR1 is MNHEY, CDR2 SVGAGI, per germline. The CDR3 has 13 amino acids. Trimming removed 6 bases from V and 3 bases from J, with 12 bases in between. The CDR3 bases are TGTGCCAGCAGAAGGGACTTCAGCTACGAGCAGTACTTC. Translating it yields CASRRDFSYEQYF.

The genes are TRBV5-1 and TRBJ1-4; possible D gene TRBD1, 5 bases. This CDR3 has 14 amino acids. Germline V gene sequence: CDR1 SGHRS, CDR2 YFSETQ. Trimming removed 3 bases from V and 8 bases from J, with 14 bases in between. The CDR3 protein is CASSSEGRGEKLFF. DNA of the CDR3: TGCGCCAGCAGCTCCGAAGGGAGGGGCGAAAAACTGTTTTTT. The full variable domain, completed using reference TRBV5-1 and TRBJ1-4, is KAGVTQTPRYLIKTRGQQVTLSCSPISGHRSVSWYQQTPGQGLQFLFEYFSETQRNKGNFPGRFSGRQFSNSRSEMNVSTLELGDSALYLCASSSEGRGEKLFFGSGTQLSVL.

V is TRBV6-6 and J is TRBJ2-1; TRBD2 matches at 7 bases. The CDR3 sequence is 15 residues long. The V gene end was trimmed by 2 bases and the J gene end by 10 bases; junction bases not matched to a gene: 11. The germline gives CDR1 MNHNY, CDR2 SVGAGI (reference sequence). The CDR3 DNA reads as TGTGCCAGCAGTTACGGGCTAGCGGTGAGTGGAGAGCAGTTCTTC. Translation: CASSYGLAVSGEQFF.

The chain employs TRBV7-6 and TRBJ1-2; 7 positions match TRBD1. V dropped 5 bases and J dropped 8; count of bases not matched to a gene: 8. In germline, CDR1 is SGHVS, CDR2 FNYEAQ. The CDR3 runs to 13 residues. This CDR3 is CASSQTGDQGYTF. DNA for the CDR3: TGTGCCAGCAGCCAAACAGGGGATCAAGGCTACACCTTC. Full variable domain (remainder filled in from reference TRBV7-6 and TRBJ1-2): GAGVSQSPRYKVTKRGQDVALRCDPISGHVSLYWYRQALGQGPEFLTYFNYEAQQDKSGLPNDRFSAERPEGSISTLTIQRTEQRDSAMYRCASSQTGDQGYTFGSGTRLTVV.

The chain combines TRBV19 with TRBJ2-1, with 7 bases identical to TRBD1. This CDR3 is built from 14 residues. Germline CDR1 is LNHDA and CDR2 is SQIVND (reference sequence). V shed 5 bases, J shed 5 bases, and the junction held 6 bases outside the gene matches. CDR3 protein: CASSSGQANNEQFF. The CDR3 DNA sequence: TGTGCCAGTAGTTCCGGACAGGCCAACAATGAGCAGTTCTTC.

The chain has TRBV29-1 and TRBJ2-7; maybe TRBD1 (7 bases). Germline loops: CDR1 SQVTM, CDR2 ANQGSEA. The V gene lost 6 bases and the J gene lost 2 bases, with 20 bases spanning the gap. The CDR3 is 15 residues long. The DNA of the CDR3 is TGCAGCGTACTCGGAACAGGGGAGGAAGCCTACGAGCAGTACTTC. Protein: CSVLGTGEEAYEQYF.

In its sample, this clone was seen a few times. The rearrangement links TRBV7-2 to TRBJ2-2, with 10 bases aligning to TRBD1. Germline CDR1 is SGHTA and CDR2 is FQGNSA. With V trimmed by 7 bases and J by 2 bases, 4 bases remained unmatched. The CDR3 has 15 residues. This CDR3 is CASIDRGPNTGELFF. The DNA of the CDR3 is TGTGCCAGCATCGACAGGGGGCCTAACACCGGGGAGCTGTTTTTT.

The V gene is TRBV4-1, the J gene TRBJ1-4; perhaps TRBD1 as D (5 bases). Germline CDR1 is MGHRA and CDR2 is YSYEKL. V was cut by 1 base and J by 7 bases, with 19 bases left in between. The CDR3 runs to 17 residues. The CDR3 bases are TGCGCCAGCAGCCAAGCGGTGCGGAGGGGCAGAGGTGAAAAACTGTTTTTT. It translates to CASSQAVRRGRGEKLFF.

This clone was seen more than once but under ten times. The rearrangement joins TRBV11-2 to TRBJ1-2; D call uncertain. CDR3 length: 15 residues. From germline, CDR1 is SGHAT and CDR2 FQNNGV. The V and J ends lost 2 bases and 2 bases respectively, with 12 bases between them. The CDR3 reads CASSLLITSNYGYTF. In nucleotides, the CDR3 is TGTGCCAGCAGCTTACTCATTACTAGCAACTATGGCTACACCTTC.

This sequence joins TRBV19 and TRBJ2-7; tentatively, D is TRBD1 (6 bases). Germline CDR1 reads LNHDA; CDR2 reads SQIVND (reference sequence). This CDR3 has 14 residues. Trimming pared 2 bases from V and 7 bases from J, leaving 15 bases between. The CDR3 loop is CASSITRDTREQYF. CDR3 DNA: TGTGCCAGTAGTATAACCCGGGACACGCGGGAGCAGTACTTC.

The chain employs TRBV11-1 and TRBJ1-6, with D unresolved. CDR3 length: 13 residues. V was clipped by 3 bases and J by 7 bases, with 7 bases between them. Germline V gives CDR1 SGHAT, CDR2 FQDESV (reference sequence). The CDR3 reads CASSFNSNSPLHF. DNA of the CDR3: TGTGCCAGCAGCTTTAACTCCAATTCACCCCTCCACTTT.

The CDR3 coding sequence is TGCGCCAGCAGCTTGGTCGGGGGGTATGGCACTGAAGCTTTCTTT. Amino acid sequence: CASSLVGGYGTEAFF. The chain joins TRBV5-1 to TRBJ1-1; tentatively, D is TRBD1 (5 bases). The CDR3 sequence is 15 residues long. Germline V gene lookup returns CDR1 SGHRS and CDR2 YFSETQ. V was trimmed by 0 bases and J by 4 bases, leaving 13 bases between them.

The V and J genes are TRBV29-1 and TRBJ2-2, with D possibly being TRBD1 (5 bases). Trimming left V 5 bases short and J 7 bases short, with 14 bases between. Germline V gene sequence: CDR1 SQVTM, CDR2 ANQGSEA. CDR3 length: 13 residues. The CDR3 nucleotides read TGCAGCGTTCTGACGACAGACGGCGGGGAGCTGTTTTTT. This translates into CSVLTTDGGELFF.

This clone showed up just a few times. The chain employs TRBV6-1 and TRBJ2-7; TRBD2 agrees at 7 bases. Germline assignment: CDR1 MNHNS and CDR2 SASEGT. The CDR3 covers 15 residues. Trimming cost V 1 base and J 2 bases; bases outside gene matches: 5. This CDR3 reads CASSEGLAPAYEQYF. The DNA of the CDR3 is TGTGCCAGCAGTGAAGGACTAGCCCCGGCCTACGAGCAGTACTTC.

This clone was observed once. This chain connects TRBV12-5 to TRBJ1-2, with a weak D call TRBD1 (5 bases). The CDR3 consists of 9 residues. Germline V CDR1 and CDR2: LGHNT, FRNRAP. In nucleotides, the CDR3 is TGTGTGACAGTAGAGGGCTACACCTTC. Translated: CVTVEGYTF.